Below are 12 T cell receptor beta chains sequenced from a single sample in a study of cytomegalovirus exposure and HLA in healthy donors. 13 Jbeta primers and 60 Vbeta primers were used for the PCR. Sequencing used immunoSEQ multiplex PCR; TCRdb keeps in-frame clones, though not all of them. The repertoire table contains some 70,000 clones. The sample taken for sequencing was PBMCs. The origin of the receptors is a man aged 35 to 55 in good health and CMV-seronegative.

The chain recombines TRBV4-3 with TRBJ1-2; no clear D gene. This CDR3 spans 15 amino acids. Trimming removed 1 base at V and 1 base at J, with 10 bases between. Germline CDR1 and CDR2: LGHNA and YSLEER. DNA of the CDR3: TGCGCCAGCAGCCAAGTATTACGGGTTAACTATGGCTACACCTTC. Translated: CASSQVLRVNYGYTF.

This chain joins TRBV5-6 and TRBJ2-1, with D possibly matching TRBD1 (5 bases). CDR1 and CDR2 from the germline V gene are SGHDT and YYEEEE. V shed 0 bases and J shed 4 bases, with 11 bases lying between them. This CDR3 has 15 residues. The CDR3 reads CASSLATAPYNEQFF. In DNA form, the CDR3 reads TGTGCCAGCAGCTTGGCGACAGCACCTTACAATGAGCAGTTCTTC.

The CDR3 loop reads CASSEQDRATGELFF. The CDR3 DNA follows: TGTGCCAGCAGTGAGCAAGACAGGGCCACCGGGGAGCTGTTTTTT. This chain uses TRBV6-4 with TRBJ2-2; 7 nucleotides line up with TRBD1. V gave up 3 bases and J gave up 4 bases; unmatched junction bases: 5. Germline V gene data show CDR1 as MRHNA and CDR2 as SNTAGT. This CDR3 comprises 15 residues.

This chain connects TRBV7-9 to TRBJ2-3; no firm D call. Between the trimmed V and J ends, which lost 1 base and 4 bases, there was a span of 3 bases. CDR3 length: 12 amino acids. Germline CDR1 reads SEHNR; CDR2 reads FQNEAQ (reference sequence). As DNA, the CDR3 is TGTGCCAGCAGCTTAGGGCCAGATACGCAGTATTTT. Encoded protein: CASSLGPDTQYF.

This chain links TRBV29-1 with TRBJ2-1, with 13 bases lining up with TRBD2. The V and J ends lost 7 bases and 7 bases, in that order; junction bases with no gene match: 7. CDR1 is SQVTM, CDR2 ANQGSEA, per germline. The CDR3 length is 14 residues. The CDR3 DNA reads TGCAGCGCGGCCGGGACTAGCGGGAATAATGAGCAGTTCTTC. It specifies CSAAGTSGNNEQFF.

The V gene is TRBV6-1, the J gene TRBJ1-1; maybe TRBD1 (5 bases). V was cut by 9 bases and J by 0 bases, with 11 bases left in between. Germline-derived CDR1 and CDR2 are MNHNS and SASEGT. The CDR3 has 13 amino acids. The CDR3 sequence: CASDQGLNTEAFF. The CDR3 coding sequence is TGTGCCAGTGACCAGGGCTTGAACACTGAAGCTTTCTTT.

This chain joins TRBV6-6 and TRBJ2-2; D remains ambiguous. The CDR3 is made up of 14 amino acids. Trimming pared 7 bases from V and 5 bases from J, leaving 14 bases between. Germline assignment: CDR1 MNHNY and CDR2 SVGAGI (reference sequence). The CDR3 protein is CASTPSGSTGELFF. The CDR3 DNA is TGTGCCAGCACCCCCTCCGGTTCTACCGGGGAGCTGTTTTTT.

V is TRBV7-7 and J is TRBJ2-5; tentatively, D is TRBD2 (5 bases). The V gene's germline CDR1 is SSHAT and CDR2 FNYEAQ (reference sequence). This CDR3 is 14 amino acids long. Between the trimmed V and J ends, which lost 4 bases and 1 base, there was a span of 10 bases. The chain's CDR3 is CASSSGRGQETQYF. The CDR3 region has the DNA TGTGCCAGCAGCTCGGGGAGAGGCCAAGAGACCCAGTACTTC. Together with reference TRBV7-7 and TRBJ2-5, the CDR3 gives the full variable domain: GAGVSQSPRYKVTKRGQDVTLRCDPISSHATLYWYQQALGQGPEFLTYFNYEAQPDKSGLPSDRFSAERPEGSISTLTIQRTEQRDSAMYRCASSSGRGQETQYFGPGTRLLVL.

The gene calls are TRBV27 and TRBJ2-7; TRBD1 agrees at 7 bases. The CDR3 has 15 amino acids. After removal of 5 bases from V and 2 bases from J, the junction contained 9 bases not matched to a gene. CDR1 MNHEY and CDR2 SMNVEV come from the germline V gene (reference sequence). CDR3 coding DNA: TGTGCCAGCAGTCTCCTTTTTGGACAGGCCTACGAGCAGTACTTC. It specifies CASSLLFGQAYEQYF.

CDR3 region: CASTPIAGGIHEQYF. CDR3 DNA sequence: TGCGCCAGCACCCCTATAGCGGGAGGGATCCACGAGCAGTACTTC. The genes are TRBV5-1 and TRBJ2-7, with TRBD2 identical over 11 bases. With 6 bases clipped from V and 5 bases from J, the junction kept 10 bases outside the gene matches. Germline V gene sequence: CDR1 SGHRS, CDR2 YFSETQ. The CDR3 is 15 residues long.

V is TRBV5-4 and J is TRBJ2-2; TRBD1 matches 8 bases. This CDR3 spans 15 amino acids. The V segment lost 4 bases and the J segment 3 bases; nucleotides outside the gene matches: 5. Germline-derived CDR1 and CDR2 are SGHNT and YYREEE (reference sequence). The chain's CDR3 is CASSRGTGDTGELFF. DNA for the CDR3: TGTGCCAGCAGCCGAGGGACAGGAGACACCGGGGAGCTGTTTTTT.

The chain combines TRBV29-1 with TRBJ2-2; 7 nucleotides agree with TRBD1. The CDR3 has 14 residues. The germline V gene has CDR1 SQVTM and CDR2 ANQGSEA. V was pared by 5 bases and J by 1 base, with 4 bases of the junction left unmatched. The CDR3 is CSVSQGLNTGELFF. The CDR3 nucleotides are TGCAGCGTTTCACAGGGGTTGAACACCGGGGAGCTGTTTTTT.